This T cell receptor (beta chain) was obtained from a study of cytomegalovirus exposure and HLA in healthy donors. Study at large: In a later analysis, it was reported that the roughly 130 validation repertoires had been produced on the same platform as the roughly 700 repertoires belonging to the first cohort. Findings and limits, study-wide: Reported performance of the classifier showed diagnosis of cytomegalovirus status with high specificity and sensitivity.

Comment on this clone: Its specificity is unknown.

Donors were drawn from the approximately 130-subject validation cohort, separate from the approximately 620-subject first cohort. The J segment lost 4 bases and the V segment lost 4 bases, leaving 8 bases of the junction unmatched. CDR3 size: 15 residues. CDR1 is SGDLS, CDR2 YYNGEE, per germline. The protocol was immunoSEQ multiplex PCR, while the TCRdb copy is restricted to in-frame clones and leaves out a portion. The sample carries 180,000 or so clones, around 86% recorded once. The chain recombines TRBV9 with TRBJ1-1; 9 bases match TRBD1. The clonotype comes from a man in his late teens or twenties in good health and CMV-seropositive. The sample taken for sequencing was PBMCs. DNA of the CDR3: TGTGCCAGCAGCCGGACAGGGGTTGTTGGCACTGAAGCTTTCTTT. Translating gives CASSRTGVVGTEAFF.